The 28 T cell receptor beta chains below were found in one sample sequenced in a study of CD8 T cells in ankylosing spondylitis. TCRdb re-analysed the 5' RACE reads in MiXCR, keeping a single row per CDR3 protein. In the table there are about 340,000 distinct CDR3 sequences, roughly 14% of which are singletons. The sequencing sample was made of blood, either unsorted or a sorted T cell fraction (not recorded which). These receptors all stem from a male donor with ankylosing spondylitis or in good health (not recorded which).

This clonotype was counted ten times or more. The V gene is TRBV5-1, the J gene TRBJ1-2; TRBD1 is a possible D gene (5 bases). V gave up 4 bases and J gave up 7 bases, with 17 bases separating them. The CDR3 contains 14 residues. Looked up from germline, CDR1 is SGHRS and CDR2 is YFSETQ. CDR3 DNA sequence: TGCGCCAGCAGCATGGGGCAGGGAAAGAGTGGCTACACCTTC. Protein product: CASSMGQGKSGYTF.

This clonotype was seen many times. The chain uses TRBV25-1 and TRBJ1-1; the D gene is possibly TRBD1 (5 bases). V lost 2 bases to trimming and J lost 0 bases, with 13 bases between them. Germline CDR1 MGHDK, CDR2 SYGVNS. The CDR3 totals 16 residues. The CDR3 loop reads CASSELPPGLNTEAFF. The CDR3 region has the DNA TGTGCCAGCAGTGAACTCCCCCCAGGGCTGAACACTGAAGCTTTCTTT.

A few counts support this clonotype. This chain uses TRBV3-1 with TRBJ2-2; 8 bases line up with TRBD1. Germline CDR1 reads LGHDT; CDR2 reads YNNKEL (reference sequence). V was pared by 4 bases and J by 7 bases, with 8 bases of the junction left unmatched. This CDR3 spans 15 amino acids. CDR3 amino acids: CASSPQGAVNGELFF. The CDR3 DNA reads TGTGCCAGCAGCCCGCAGGGGGCCGTTAACGGGGAGCTGTTTTTT.

This clonotype was counted a few times. The chain links TRBV18 to TRBJ1-5; no clear D. V was trimmed by 5 bases and J by 0 bases, leaving 5 bases between them. The length of the CDR3 is 13 residues. Germline CDR1 KGHSH, CDR2 LQKENI. CDR3 DNA: TGTGCCAGCTCAAGTACTAGCAATCAGCCCCAGCATTTT. Its protein product is CASSSTSNQPQHF.

There are a few counts of this clonotype. The rearrangement joins TRBV9 to TRBJ2-7; 9 bases are shared with TRBD1. CDR3 size: 15 residues. The germline V gene has CDR1 SGDLS and CDR2 YYNGEE. V shed 0 bases, J shed 4 bases, and the junction held 5 bases outside the gene matches. The CDR3 DNA is TGTGCCAGCAGCGTAGAAACAGGGGGCCCTTACGAGCAGTACTTC. It encodes CASSVETGGPYEQYF.

CDR3: CASGYTGDHGYTF. DNA for the CDR3: TGCGCCAGCGGATACACAGGGGATCATGGCTACACCTTC. This chain uses TRBV5-1 with TRBJ1-2; TRBD1 matches 7 bases. This CDR3 contains 13 residues. V shed 7 bases, J shed 6 bases, and the junction held 9 bases outside the gene matches. Germline CDR1 reads SGHRS; CDR2 reads YFSETQ.

The V and J genes are TRBV5-1 and TRBJ1-1; D ambiguous. The CDR3 is 13 residues long. Trimming cost V 2 bases and J 1 base, with 6 bases left between them. Per the germline V gene, CDR1 is SGHRS and CDR2 is YFSETQ. CDR3 in amino acids: CASSFDTNTEAFF. In nucleotides, the CDR3 is TGCGCCAGCAGCTTTGACACGAACACTGAAGCTTTCTTT.

The chain joins TRBV5-1 to TRBJ2-3, with 12 nucleotides matching TRBD2. J was trimmed by 3 bases and V by 5 bases; bases with no gene match: 7. The CDR3 spans 16 residues. In germline, CDR1 is SGHRS, CDR2 YFSETQ. This CDR3 is CASRLTSGSVTDTQYF. Here the CDR3 DNA reads TGCGCCAGCAGGCTGACTAGCGGGAGTGTGACAGATACGCAGTATTTT.

The gene calls are TRBV9 and TRBJ2-3; no definite D call. The CDR3 length is 14 residues. Germline V gene sequence: CDR1 SGDLS, CDR2 YYNGEE. Trimming took 6 bases from V and 0 from J, leaving 11 bases between them. As DNA, the CDR3 is TGTGCCAGCAATGGTGGATTTAGCACAGATACGCAGTATTTT. This translates into CASNGGFSTDTQYF.

The chain has TRBV7-9 and TRBJ1-1; D gene ambiguous. The V end was cut by 8 bases, the J end by 2 bases, with 9 bases between. In germline, CDR1 is SEHNR, CDR2 FQNEAQ (reference sequence). The CDR3 spans 12 residues. The CDR3 loop is CASGPPNTEAFF. The CDR3 DNA reads as TGTGCCAGCGGACCCCCTAACACTGAAGCTTTCTTT.

The chain uses TRBV10-1 and TRBJ2-1; 7 bases are a match to TRBD2. V trimming: 6 bases; J trimming: 8 bases; junction bases outside the gene matches: 13. The CDR3 has 15 residues. Germline V gene sequence: CDR1 WNHNN, CDR2 SYGVQD (reference sequence). The CDR3, as DNA: TGCGCCAGCAGCCCCTTGCTCGGGGCGGGGGATGAGCAGTTCTTC. Translation gives CASSPLLGAGDEQFF.

The chain carries TRBV3-1 and TRBJ2-3; 7 bases align to TRBD1. The length of the CDR3 is 15 residues. With 1 base clipped from V and 3 bases from J, the junction kept 4 bases outside the gene matches. Per the germline V gene, CDR1 is LGHDT and CDR2 is YNNKEL (reference sequence). The CDR3 protein is CASSQAGQLTDTQYF. CDR3 nucleotides: TGTGCCAGCAGCCAAGCGGGACAGCTGACAGATACGCAGTATTTT.

This sequence joins TRBV20-1 and TRBJ2-5, with TRBD1 matching 8 bases. With 4 bases clipped from V and 7 bases from J, the junction kept 8 bases outside the gene matches. The germline V gene encodes CDR1 DFQATT and CDR2 SNEGSKA (reference sequence). This CDR3 is 13 amino acids long. The CDR3 sequence is CSATGTGIGTQYF. The CDR3 nucleotides are TGCAGTGCTACCGGGACAGGCATAGGGACCCAGTACTTC.

The chain combines TRBV19 with TRBJ2-3; D remains ambiguous. The CDR3 has 11 residues. V lost 6 bases to trimming and J lost 6 bases, with 7 bases between them. Germline V lookup: CDR1 LNHDA, CDR2 SQIVND (reference sequence). The CDR3 is CASSSHDTQYF. CDR3 DNA sequence: TGTGCCAGTAGCTCCCATGATACGCAGTATTTT.

The genes are TRBV5-1 and TRBJ2-7, with 8 bases fitting TRBD2. The germline CDR1 and CDR2 sequences are SGHRS and YFSETQ. The CDR3 extends over 14 amino acids. J was trimmed by 2 bases and V by 6 bases; bases with no gene match: 7. CDR3 loop: CASKIGGGPYEQYF. CDR3 DNA: TGCGCCAGCAAAATCGGGGGGGGACCCTACGAGCAGTACTTC.

This clonotype was recorded a few times. The V and J genes are TRBV3-1 and TRBJ2-3; tentatively, D is TRBD2 (5 bases). Germline assignment: CDR1 LGHDT and CDR2 YNNKEL (reference sequence). V dropped 5 bases and J dropped 2 bases, with 11 bases sitting between them. The CDR3 is 14 residues long. CDR3 DNA: TGTGCCAGCAGCGAAGCCGGGATCACAGATACGCAGTATTTT. Its protein product is CASSEAGITDTQYF.

The table lists this clonotype with a few counts. The V call is TRBV4-2, the J call TRBJ2-1; 10 positions agree with TRBD2. This CDR3 is 17 amino acids long. Germline CDR1 and CDR2: LGHNA and YNFKEQ. The junction had 9 bases not matched to a gene; V was cut back by 2 bases and J by 5 bases. CDR3 loop: CASSQLAGGSRNNEQFF. CDR3 bases: TGTGCCAGCAGCCAATTAGCGGGAGGCTCTCGCAACAATGAGCAGTTCTTC.

This clonotype was observed a handful of times. This chain connects TRBV18 to TRBJ2-7, with TRBD2 matching 10 bases. V shed 0 bases, J shed 5 bases, and the junction held 16 bases outside the gene matches. The V gene's germline CDR1 is KGHSH and CDR2 LQKENI. The CDR3 has 19 amino acids. CDR3 region: CASSPPIGSSGSLGDEQYF. CDR3 nucleotides: TGTGCCAGCTCACCACCCATTGGGTCTAGCGGGAGTTTGGGCGACGAGCAGTACTTC. Supplemented by reference TRBV18 and TRBJ2-7, the full variable domain reads NAGVMQNPRHLVRRRGQEARLRCSPMKGHSHVYWYRQLPEEGLKFMVYLQKENIIDESGMPKERFSAEFPKEGPSILRIQQVVRGDSAAYFCASSPPIGSSGSLGDEQYFGPGTRLTVT.

This clonotype was counted only a few times. The genes are TRBV7-2 and TRBJ2-7, with 10 nucleotides matching TRBD2. The CDR3 totals 15 residues. The trim removed 6 bases at V and 4 bases at J, leaving 9 bases unmatched. Germline-derived CDR1 and CDR2 are SGHTA and FQGNSA. Written as DNA, the CDR3 is TGTGCCAGCAGTCAGAGCGGGAGGGCGTCGTACGAGCAGTACTTC. Translating gives CASSQSGRASYEQYF.

The CDR3 DNA follows: TGTGCCAGCAGTTCCCCGAACTCGGTGAACACCGGGGAGCTGTTTTTT. Its protein product is CASSSPNSVNTGELFF. The chain is built from TRBV28 and TRBJ2-2, with D unclear. Deletions cut 4 bases from V and 1 base from J, with 13 bases between. The CDR3 extends over 16 amino acids. CDR1 and CDR2 from the germline V gene are MDHEN and SYDVKM.

The chain recombines TRBV2 with TRBJ2-7; D is perhaps TRBD1 (5 bases). CDR3 length: 14 residues. With 6 bases removed from V and 1 base from J, the gap between germline ends came to 13 bases. Germline values: CDR1 SNHLY, CDR2 FYNNEI. CDR3 bases: TGTGCCAGCAGCGTCAGGGTAACTTCCTACGAGCAGTACTTC. Protein sequence: CASSVRVTSYEQYF.

The rearrangement joins TRBV11-2 to TRBJ2-7, with D perhaps assigned TRBD1 or TRBD2 (6 bases each). Trimming removed 4 bases at V and 3 bases at J, with 22 bases between. Germline V CDR1 and CDR2: SGHAT, FQNNGV. CDR3 length: 17 residues. CDR3 nucleotides: TGTGCCAGCAGCTCACTTCGCCGGGGGCCCAATCTCTACGAGCAGTACTTC. Translated: CASSSLRRGPNLYEQYF.

This clonotype was recorded at least ten times. This chain connects TRBV12-3 or TRBV12-4 to TRBJ2-1; TRBD2 matches at 8 bases. CDR3 length equals 13 residues. J was trimmed by 6 bases and V by 5 bases; bases with no gene match: 3. CDR3 sequence reads: CASSLRGGNEQFF. CDR3 DNA sequence: TGTGCCAGCAGTCTCCGGGGGGGCAATGAGCAGTTCTTC.

The chain uses TRBV29-1 and TRBJ1-2; 8 bases line up with TRBD1. The CDR3 is made up of 12 amino acids. The V gene end was trimmed by 4 bases and the J gene end by 8 bases; junction bases not matched to a gene: 6. Germline V gives CDR1 SQVTM, CDR2 ANQGSEA. The CDR3 sequence: CSVVDRAGGYTF. The DNA of the CDR3 is TGCAGCGTTGTGGACAGGGCCGGCGGCTACACCTTC.

This clonotype was observed a handful of times. The V and J genes are TRBV12-3 or TRBV12-4 and TRBJ2-1; 11 nucleotides match TRBD2. J was trimmed by 9 bases and V by 3 bases; bases with no gene match: 13. CDR3 length: 17 amino acids. The CDR3 bases are TGTGCCAGCAGTTTTCTCCTTAGCGGGAGGGCAGGGGGTGAGCAGTTCTTC. Its protein is CASSFLLSGRAGGEQFF.

The sample holds many counts of this clonotype. This chain joins TRBV3-1 and TRBJ1-3; D is unresolved. Germline V gene data show CDR1 as LGHDT and CDR2 as YNNKEL (reference sequence). The CDR3 covers 16 residues. Trimming left V 1 base short and J 4 bases short, with 14 bases between. The DNA of the CDR3 is TGTGCCAGCAGCCAAGTCTTTGGCAGTTCCGGAAACACCATATATTTT. Residues: CASSQVFGSSGNTIYF.

The chain links TRBV12-3 or TRBV12-4 to TRBJ2-2; 9 positions agree with TRBD1. J gave up 6 bases and V 5 bases, and 4 bases lay outside the gene matches. The CDR3 runs 14 residues. CDR3: CASSPDRGAGELFF. As DNA, the CDR3 is TGTGCCAGCAGTCCGGACAGGGGTGCCGGGGAGCTGTTTTTT.

V usage is TRBV7-2 and J usage is TRBJ2-5; tentative D call: TRBD2 (5 bases). CDR3 length: 12 residues. Trimming took 3 bases from V and 13 from J, leaving 15 bases between them. Germline V gene lookup returns CDR1 SGHTA and CDR2 FQGNSA. CDR3 protein: CASSFEGNVRYF. CDR3 nucleotides: TGTGCCAGCAGCTTTGAGGGAAACGTACGGTACTTC.